Included here is one T cell receptor (beta chain) sequence, with context. This entry is derived from a study of blood T cell repertoires in COVID-19. On the study more broadly: T cells, B-cell-depleted T cells, or PBMCs provided the cDNA or gDNA that served as material.

Authors' data handling: By means of reference gene primer amplification, nucleated cell counts were estimated. TCRdb's table, derived via immunoSEQ multiplex PCR, lists solely in-frame clones and lacks some. The V and J calls and clone size are taken from that table; D and trimming were inferred from the DNA. The sample carries 410,000 or so clones, roughly 90% recorded once. Germline V gene lookup returns CDR1 KGHSH and CDR2 LQKENI. The CDR3 spans 14 residues. Trimming cost V 3 bases and J 2 bases; bases outside gene matches: 4. The clonotype originates from a woman in her twenties or thirties with active or convalescent COVID-19. The chain carries TRBV18 and TRBJ2-7; 7 bases align to TRBD1. Source material: peripheral blood. The CDR3 DNA reads TGTGCCAGCTCACCGGGGACAGAGACCTACGAGCAGTACTTC. This codes for CASSPGTETYEQYF.